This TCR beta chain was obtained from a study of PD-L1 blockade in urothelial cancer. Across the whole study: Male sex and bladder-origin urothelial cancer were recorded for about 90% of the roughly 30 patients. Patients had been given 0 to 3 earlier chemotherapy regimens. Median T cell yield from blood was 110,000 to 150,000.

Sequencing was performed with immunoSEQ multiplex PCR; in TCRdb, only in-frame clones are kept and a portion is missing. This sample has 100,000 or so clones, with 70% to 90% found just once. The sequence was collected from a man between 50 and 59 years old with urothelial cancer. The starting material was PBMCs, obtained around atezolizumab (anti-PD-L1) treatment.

The CDR3 DNA reads TGTGCCAGCAGCCCCGCCCGACTAGATTCGGGGGAGCTGTTTTTT. Protein sequence: CASSPARLDSGELFF. V is TRBV7-2 and J is TRBJ2-2, with D possibly being TRBD2 (6 bases). The ends were cut back, 5 bases at V and 8 bases at J, with 18 bases in the middle. This CDR3 region has 15 residues. Germline V gene data show CDR1 as SGHTA and CDR2 as FQGNSA.